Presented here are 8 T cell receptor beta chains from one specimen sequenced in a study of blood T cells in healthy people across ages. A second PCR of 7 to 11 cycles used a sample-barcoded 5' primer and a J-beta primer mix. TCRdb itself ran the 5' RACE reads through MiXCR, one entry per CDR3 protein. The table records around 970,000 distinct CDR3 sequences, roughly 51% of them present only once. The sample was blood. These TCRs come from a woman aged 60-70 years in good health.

CDR3 amino acids: CASGSPSTDTQYF. CDR3 in DNA: TGTGCCAGCGGGAGCCCAAGCACAGATACGCAGTATTTT. V gene TRBV19 combines with J gene TRBJ2-3; possible D gene TRBD2, 6 bases. This CDR3 comprises 13 residues. Trimming left V 9 bases short and J 0 bases short, with 10 bases between. The germline V gene encodes CDR1 LNHDA and CDR2 SQIVND (reference sequence).

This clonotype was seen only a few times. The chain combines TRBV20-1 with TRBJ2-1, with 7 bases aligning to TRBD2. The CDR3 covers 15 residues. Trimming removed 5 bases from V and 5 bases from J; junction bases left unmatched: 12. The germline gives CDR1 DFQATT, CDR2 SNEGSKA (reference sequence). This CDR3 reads CSARLRRENNNEQFF. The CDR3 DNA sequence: TGCAGTGCTCGTCTGCGGCGGGAGAACAACAATGAGCAGTTCTTC.

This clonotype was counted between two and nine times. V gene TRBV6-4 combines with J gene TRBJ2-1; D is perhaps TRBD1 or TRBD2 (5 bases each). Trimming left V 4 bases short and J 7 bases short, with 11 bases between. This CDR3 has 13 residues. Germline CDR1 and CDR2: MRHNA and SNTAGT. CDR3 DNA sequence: TGTGCCAGCAGTGGTCTAGCAGGGAATGAGCAGTTCTTC. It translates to CASSGLAGNEQFF.

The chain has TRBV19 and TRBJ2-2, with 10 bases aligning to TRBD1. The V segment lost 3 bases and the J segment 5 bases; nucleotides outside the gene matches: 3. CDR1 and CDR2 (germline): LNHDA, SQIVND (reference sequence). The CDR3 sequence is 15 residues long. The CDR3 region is CASSIGTGATGELFF. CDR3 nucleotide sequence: TGTGCCAGTAGTATCGGGACAGGGGCTACCGGGGAGCTGTTTTTT.

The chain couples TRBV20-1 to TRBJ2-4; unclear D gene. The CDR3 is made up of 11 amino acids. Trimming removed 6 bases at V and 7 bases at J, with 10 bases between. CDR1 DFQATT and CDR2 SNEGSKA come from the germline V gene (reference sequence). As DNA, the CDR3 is TGCAGTGCGGCACCCGGGAACATTCAGTACTTC. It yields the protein CSAAPGNIQYF.

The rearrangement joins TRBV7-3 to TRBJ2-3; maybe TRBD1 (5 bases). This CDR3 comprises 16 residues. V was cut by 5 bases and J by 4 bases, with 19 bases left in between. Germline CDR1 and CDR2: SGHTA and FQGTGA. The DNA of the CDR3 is TGTGCCAGCAGCCCCCACACAGGACGGGTAGCAGATACGCAGTATTTT. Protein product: CASSPHTGRVADTQYF.

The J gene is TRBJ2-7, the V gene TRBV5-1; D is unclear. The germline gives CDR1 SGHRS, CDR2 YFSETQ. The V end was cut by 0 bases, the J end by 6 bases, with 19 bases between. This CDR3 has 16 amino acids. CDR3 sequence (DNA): TGCGCCAGCAGCTTGGCCGTTTTAGGTTCGTCCAGCGAGCAGTACTTC. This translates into CASSLAVLGSSSEQYF.

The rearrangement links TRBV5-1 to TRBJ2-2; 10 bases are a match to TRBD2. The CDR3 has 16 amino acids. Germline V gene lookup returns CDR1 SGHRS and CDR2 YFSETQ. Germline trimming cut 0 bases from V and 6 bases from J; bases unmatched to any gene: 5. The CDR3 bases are TGCGCCAGCAGCTTGGTGATAGCGGGAGGAGCCGGGGAGCTGTTTTTT. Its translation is CASSLVIAGGAGELFF.